A selection of T cell receptor beta chains follows, all from one sample in a study of blood T cell repertoires in COVID-19. Clones were read by immunoSEQ multiplex PCR, and TCRdb kept only the in-frame ones, dropping some. The sample lists more than 150,000 clones, roughly 85% seen once, with under 5.5% in the top ten. What was sequenced was peripheral blood. The receptors were gathered from a woman in her thirties with acute or convalescent COVID-19. CDR3s include the opening cysteine and the closing phenylalanine or tryptophan. A D gene is named only where the DNA matches it firmly. A clone size is listed for some rows: how often the clone was seen (once, few, many), or a class if it is expanded.

>TRBD1|TRBV19|TRBJ2-7|.
CASSYRGVYEQYF
TGTGCCAGTAGCTACAGGGGGGTCTACGAGCAGTACTTC
>.|TRBV18|TRBJ2-1|few
CASSVASNEQFF
TGTGCCAGCTCCGTAGCGAGCAATGAGCAGTTCTTC
>.|TRBV14|TRBJ1-2|.
CASSPPNQLVGYTF
TGTGCCAGCAGCCCTCCTAACCAATTAGTTGGCTACACCTTC
>.|TRBV5-5|TRBJ1-1|once
CASSLDWIRDTEAFF
TGTGCCAGCAGCTTGGACTGGATCCGGGACACTGAAGCTTTCTTT
>TRBD1|TRBV10-3|TRBJ1-1|.
CAISNRGFGTEAFF
TGTGCCATCAGCAACAGGGGCTTCGGCACTGAAGCTTTCTTT
>TRBD1|TRBV11-2|TRBJ1-2|.
CASSNTFGTGGRGGYGYTF
TGTGCCAGCAGCAATACCTTTGGGACAGGGGGACGAGGTGGCTATGGCTACACCTTC
>.|TRBV10-2|TRBJ1-6|.
CASSESGSSPLHF
TGCGCCAGCAGTGAGTCGGGGAGTTCACCCCTCCACTTT
>.|TRBV5-1|TRBJ1-2|few
CASSPGGGLRYTF
TGCGCCAGCAGTCCTGGAGGAGGTCTGCGCTACACCTTC
>TRBD1|TRBV2|TRBJ1-2|.
CASSVGQGYGGYTF
TGTGCCAGCAGTGTTGGACAGGGGTATGGTGGCTACACCTTC
>.|TRBV28|TRBJ2-7|.
CASSLSREQYF
TGTGCCAGCAGTTTGAGTCGCGAGCAGTACTTC
>.|TRBV15|TRBJ1-2|.
CATSRETADYGYTF
TGTGCCACCAGCAGAGAGACAGCTGACTATGGCTACACCTTC
>.|TRBV28|TRBJ2-1|.
CASRGLLPNSYNEQFF
TGTGCCAGCAGGGGACTTCTGCCAAACTCCTACAATGAGCAGTTCTTC
>TRBD1|TRBV3-1/TRBV3-2|TRBJ1-1|.
CASSPRGQPNTEAFF
TGTGCCAGCAGCCCTAGGGGACAGCCGAACACTGAAGCTTTCTTT
>.|TRBV18|TRBJ1-1|.
CASSPPVGQMNTEAFF
TGTGCCAGCTCACCACCGGTCGGACAGATGAACACTGAAGCTTTCTTT
>.|TRBV10-3|TRBJ2-7|.
CAISGPTEVEARNEQYF
TGTGCCATCAGTGGCCCCACCGAGGTGGAGGCGCGAAACGAGCAGTACTTC
>.|TRBV3-1/TRBV3-2|TRBJ2-1|.
CASSQDTGGLQFF
TGTGCCAGCAGCCAAGATACGGGGGGCCTGCAGTTCTTC
>.|TRBV20-1|TRBJ2-7|.
CSARSGYEQYF
TGCAGTGCTAGATCGGGCTACGAGCAGTACTTC
>TRBD1|TRBV28|TRBJ2-3|.
CASSFQQGGADTQYF
TGTGCCAGCAGTTTCCAACAGGGGGGCGCAGATACGCAGTATTTT
>.|TRBV30|TRBJ1-3|.
CAWSPGNTIYF
TGTGCCTGGAGTCCGGGAAACACCATATATTTT
>.|TRBV7-9|TRBJ1-5|.
CASSLALSGLSNQPQHF
TGTGCCAGCAGCTTAGCGCTGTCGGGGTTATCCAATCAGCCCCAGCATTTT
>TRBD1|TRBV29-1|TRBJ2-7|.
CSVRTGKSYEQYF
TGCAGCGTTCGGACAGGGAAGTCCTACGAGCAGTACTTC
>TRBD1|TRBV18|TRBJ1-5|.
CASSPFAQGDRQPQHF
TGTGCCAGCTCACCATTCGCGCAGGGGGATCGGCAGCCCCAGCATTTT
>TRBD1|TRBV18|TRBJ2-4|.
CASSLGTGKNIQYF
TGTGCCAGCTCACTGGGGACAGGAAAAAACATTCAGTACTTC
>.|TRBV5-5|TRBJ2-1|.
CASSLAGGNEQFF
TGTGCCAGCAGCTTGGCCGGGGGTAATGAGCAGTTCTTC
>TRBD2|TRBV19|TRBJ2-5|.
CASSSLLAAGRETQYF
TGTGCCAGTAGTAGCCTCCTAGCGGCGGGGAGGGAGACCCAGTACTTC
>.|TRBV6-5|TRBJ1-1|.
CASSYVPGHQNTEAFF
TGTGCCAGCAGTTATGTTCCGGGACACCAGAACACTGAAGCTTTCTTT
>TRBD1|TRBV19|TRBJ1-1|.
CASSIWGRDRSPSTEAFF
TGTGCCAGTAGTATTTGGGGCCGGGACAGGTCCCCGAGCACTGAAGCTTTCTTT